The 21 T cell receptor beta chains listed next were all sequenced from one sample in a study of long-term antiretroviral therapy in people with HIV. Assay version v3.0 of immunoSEQ was used, and it was run at survey level. The table came from immunoSEQ multiplex PCR; TCRdb's copy has only in-frame clones and leaves some out. The sample yields 25,000 to 30,000 clones, over 75% seen once. The sequencing here drew on unsorted PBMCs, taken 0.5 years after starting antiretroviral therapy. All receptors derive from a young woman with HIV.

This chain connects TRBV5-4 to TRBJ1-1; D call uncertain. The V and J ends lost 8 bases and 5 bases respectively, with 13 bases between them. The CDR3 has 12 amino acids. Germline V gene sequence: CDR1 SGHNT, CDR2 YYREEE (reference sequence). This chain's CDR3 is CASALGRTEAFF. CDR3 DNA sequence: TGTGCCAGTGCCCTAGGGCGGACTGAAGCTTTCTTT.

The rearrangement links TRBV9 to TRBJ2-1; possibly TRBD2 for D (5 bases). V was trimmed by 3 bases and J by 0 bases, leaving 16 bases between them. CDR1 is SGDLS, CDR2 YYNGEE, per germline. The CDR3 loop spans 17 amino acids. The CDR3 protein is CASSASDFPSSYNEQFF. The CDR3 coding sequence is TGTGCCAGCAGCGCCTCGGACTTCCCCAGCTCCTACAATGAGCAGTTCTTC.

The J gene is TRBJ1-3, the V gene TRBV29-1, with D uncertain. The CDR3 contains 11 residues. V lost 3 bases and J 7 bases, leaving 7 bases between the germline ends. Germline-derived CDR1 and CDR2 are SQVTM and ANQGSEA. In nucleotides, the CDR3 is TGCAGCGTTGATTCTGCCAACACCATATATTTT. This sequence encodes CSVDSANTIYF.

The chain has TRBV11-3 and TRBJ2-1; D possibly corresponds to TRBD2 (6 bases). Between the trimmed V and J ends, which lost 0 bases and 9 bases, there was a span of 15 bases. The germline V gene has CDR1 SGHNT and CDR2 YENEEA. This CDR3 is built from 15 residues. Here the CDR3 DNA reads TGTGCCAGCAGCTTAGATCTCGGCGGGGCTAGTGAGCAGTTCTTC. Translated: CASSLDLGGASEQFF.

A few counts support this clone. The rearrangement links TRBV7-9 to TRBJ1-2; D gene uncertain. Deletions cut 7 bases from V and 4 bases from J, with 13 bases between. This CDR3 region has 13 residues. CDR1 is SEHNR, CDR2 FQNEAQ, per germline (reference sequence). CDR3 nucleotides: TGTGCCAGCACCCTGAGGGAGCTCTATGGCTACACCTTC. Residues: CASTLRELYGYTF.

The rearrangement uses TRBV25-1 and TRBJ1-2, with D maybe TRBD1 (5 bases). Germline V CDR1 and CDR2: MGHDK, SYGVNS. This CDR3 spans 14 amino acids. V lost 1 base and J lost 3, with 9 bases in between. Here the CDR3 reads CASSEFGTDYGYTF. CDR3 nucleotides: TGTGCCAGCAGTGAATTTGGGACGGACTATGGCTACACCTTC.

This sequence joins TRBV5-5 and TRBJ1-2; no reliable D call. V lost 0 bases to trimming and J lost 6 bases, with 12 bases between them. The CDR3 is made up of 14 amino acids. CDR1 is SGHKS, CDR2 YYEKEE, per germline (reference sequence). This CDR3 is CASSLVGSLNGYTF. The DNA of the CDR3 is TGTGCCAGCAGCTTGGTAGGGTCCCTCAATGGCTACACCTTC. The full variable domain, completed using reference TRBV5-5 and TRBJ1-2, is DAGVTQSPTHLIKTRGQQVTLRCSPISGHKSVSWYQQVLGQGPQFIFQYYEKEERGRGNFPDRFSARQFPNYSSELNVNALLLGDSALYLCASSLVGSLNGYTFGSGTRLTVV.

This clone turned up a few times. Here the CDR3 reads CASKSGGGYEQYF. For the CDR3, the DNA is TGTGCCAGCAAATCGGGAGGGGGGTACGAGCAGTACTTC. V is TRBV27 and J is TRBJ2-7; 8 bases are shared with TRBD2. CDR1 and CDR2 (germline): MNHEY, SMNVEV (reference sequence). V trimming: 7 bases; J trimming: 4 bases; junction bases outside the gene matches: 6. The CDR3 is 13 amino acids.

The gene calls are TRBV11-1 and TRBJ2-1; weak D call: TRBD2 (6 bases). V was cut by 5 bases and J by 8 bases, with 13 bases left in between. The CDR3 contains 13 residues. Germline CDR1 SGHAT, CDR2 FQDESV (reference sequence). The CDR3 loop is CASSPLIADEQFF. The CDR3 DNA sequence: TGTGCCAGCAGCCCACTCATAGCGGATGAGCAGTTCTTC.

This clone came up once. This chain connects TRBV4-1 to TRBJ2-4; perhaps D is TRBD1 or TRBD2 (5 bases each). The CDR3 runs 17 residues. Per the germline V gene, CDR1 is MGHRA and CDR2 is YSYEKL. V shed 2 bases and J shed 0 bases, with 14 bases lying between them. The DNA for the CDR3 is TGCGCCAGCAGCCAAACCGGGACGGTCCTAGCCAAAAACATTCAGTACTTC. The encoded protein is CASSQTGTVLAKNIQYF.

The rearrangement links TRBV11-2 to TRBJ1-5; 7 bases fit TRBD1. The CDR3 has 13 amino acids. CDR1 SGHAT and CDR2 FQNNGV come from the germline V gene. Trimming at V came to 5 bases and at J to 6 bases, leaving 4 bases not matched to a gene. The CDR3 bases are TGTGCCAGCAGCCCCGACAGGGTTCAGCCCCAGCATTTT. Its protein product is CASSPDRVQPQHF. Combining the CDR3 with reference TRBV11-2 and TRBJ1-5 gives the whole variable domain EAGVAQSPRYKIIEKRQSVAFWCNPISGHATLYWYQQILGQGPKLLIQFQNNGVVDDSQLPKDRFSAERLKGVDSTLKIQPAKLEDSAVYLCASSPDRVQPQHFGDGTRLSIL.

CDR3 in DNA: TGTGCCAGCAGCTTAGCCCCCGGCTCGGGAGGGCATAGATCCTACGAGCAGTACTTC. Translating gives CASSLAPGSGGHRSYEQYF. V usage is TRBV7-9 and J usage is TRBJ2-7, with 8 bases aligning to TRBD2. V was pared by 0 bases and J by 1 base, with 14 bases of the junction left unmatched. From germline, CDR1 is SEHNR and CDR2 FQNEAQ (reference sequence). CDR3 size: 19 residues.

The CDR3 DNA is TGTGCCAGCTCACAGGGGGGGGTGAACACTGAAGCTTTCTTT. Protein: CASSQGGVNTEAFF. The V call is TRBV18, the J call TRBJ1-1; possibly TRBD1 for D (6 bases). With 4 bases removed from V and 0 bases from J, the gap between germline ends came to 9 bases. The length of the CDR3 is 14 residues. Per the germline V gene, CDR1 is KGHSH and CDR2 is LQKENI.

CDR3 region: CASSNREVDEKLFF. The CDR3 coding sequence is TGTGCCAGCAGCAATAGGGAGGTGGATGAAAAACTGTTTTTT. The chain uses TRBV5-4 and TRBJ1-4, with D hard to call. The CDR3 extends over 14 amino acids. Germline assignment: CDR1 SGHNT and CDR2 YYREEE (reference sequence). Trimming left V 4 bases short and J 6 bases short, with 13 bases between.

This clone was observed once. The chain uses TRBV5-3 and TRBJ2-7; unclear D gene. TRBV5-3 qualifies as an ORF whose function is uncertain. Trimming stripped 2 bases from V and 6 bases from J, with 18 bases between. The CDR3 is 15 residues long. CDR3 bases: TGTGCCAGAAGCTTAGGTCCTAGGTTTAGACTCGAGCAGTACTTC. This gives the protein CARSLGPRFRLEQYF.

J is TRBJ2-3 and V is TRBV10-1, with 11 bases matching TRBD2. The CDR3 is 19 residues long. Germline V gene data show CDR1 as WNHNN and CDR2 as SYGVQD (reference sequence). V shed 2 bases and J 8 bases; nucleotides not matched to a gene: 18. The chain's CDR3 is CASSETVAGGGPLMGTQYF. In DNA, the CDR3 is TGCGCCAGCAGTGAGACGGTAGCGGGAGGGGGACCCCTCATGGGTACGCAGTATTTT.

The J gene is TRBJ1-3, the V gene TRBV28; the match to TRBD1 covers 7 bases. The CDR3 spans 16 residues. V dropped 6 bases and J dropped 8; count of bases not matched to a gene: 16. CDR1 and CDR2 (germline): MDHEN, SYDVKM. CDR3 loop: CASSNRGRLTGDTIYF. The DNA for the CDR3 is TGTGCCAGCAGCAACAGGGGCCGATTAACCGGGGACACCATATATTTT.

This rearrangement joins TRBV7-3 to TRBJ2-3; D unresolved. V was pared by 5 bases and J by 1 base, with 13 bases between. The CDR3 totals 15 residues. CDR1 is SGHTA and CDR2 is FQGTGA in the germline V gene. The CDR3 here is CASSTPTGGTDTQYF. For the CDR3, the DNA is TGTGCCAGCAGCACCCCGACTGGGGGCACAGATACGCAGTATTTT. Supplemented by reference TRBV7-3 and TRBJ2-3, the full variable domain reads GAGVSQTPSNKVTEKGKYVELRCDPISGHTALYWYRQSLGQGPEFLIYFQGTGAADDSGLPNDRFFAVRPEGSVSTLKIQRTERGDSAVYLCASSTPTGGTDTQYFGPGTRLTVL.

The genes are TRBV10-1 and TRBJ2-3; D remains ambiguous. CDR3 size: 13 residues. In germline, CDR1 is WNHNN, CDR2 SYGVQD (reference sequence). V dropped 3 bases and J dropped 4 bases, with 8 bases sitting between them. The CDR3, as DNA: TGCGCCAGCAGTGATCTAGATTCAGATACGCAGTATTTT. This translates into CASSDLDSDTQYF.

V is TRBV9 and J is TRBJ2-2, with 7 bases matching TRBD2. The germline CDR1 and CDR2 sequences are SGDLS and YYNGEE. CDR3 length: 14 residues. Trimming removed 0 bases from V and 4 bases from J; junction bases left unmatched: 0. Here the CDR3 DNA reads TGTGCCAGCAGCGTAGGGGGGGGCACCGGGGAGCTGTTTTTT. Its protein product is CASSVGGGTGELFF.

The chain links TRBV27 to TRBJ1-5; 9 positions agree with TRBD1. CDR3 length: 16 amino acids. Germline lookup yields CDR1 MNHEY and CDR2 SMNVEV (reference sequence). J lost 1 base, V lost 6 bases, and 7 bases had no gene match. The CDR3 loop is CASSLTTGGSNQPQHF. CDR3 sequence (DNA): TGTGCCAGCAGCCTTACGACAGGGGGGAGCAATCAGCCCCAGCATTTT.